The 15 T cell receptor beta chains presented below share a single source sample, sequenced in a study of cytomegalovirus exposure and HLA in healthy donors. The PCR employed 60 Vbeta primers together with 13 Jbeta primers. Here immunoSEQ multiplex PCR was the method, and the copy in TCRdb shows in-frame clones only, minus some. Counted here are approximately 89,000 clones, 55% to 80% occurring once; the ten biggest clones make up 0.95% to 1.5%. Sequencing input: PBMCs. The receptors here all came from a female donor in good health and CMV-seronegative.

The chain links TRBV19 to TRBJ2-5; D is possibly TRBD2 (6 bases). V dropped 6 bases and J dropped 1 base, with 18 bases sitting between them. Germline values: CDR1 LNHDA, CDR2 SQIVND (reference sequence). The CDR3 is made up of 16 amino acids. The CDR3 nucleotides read TGTGCCAGTAGCACAGGCGGGGCGGGCTCCCAAGAGACCCAGTACTTC. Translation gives CASSTGGAGSQETQYF.

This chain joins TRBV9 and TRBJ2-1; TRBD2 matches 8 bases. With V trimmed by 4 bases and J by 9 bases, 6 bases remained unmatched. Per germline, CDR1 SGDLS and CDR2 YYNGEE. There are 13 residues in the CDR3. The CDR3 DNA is TGTGCCAGCAGCTCCGGACTAGCCGTTGAGCAGTTCTTC. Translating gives CASSSGLAVEQFF.

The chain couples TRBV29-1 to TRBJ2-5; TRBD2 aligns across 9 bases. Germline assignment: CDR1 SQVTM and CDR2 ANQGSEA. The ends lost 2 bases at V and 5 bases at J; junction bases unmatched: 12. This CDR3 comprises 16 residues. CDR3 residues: CSVEPWREGLGETQYF. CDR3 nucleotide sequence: TGCAGCGTTGAACCCTGGCGGGAGGGCCTCGGGGAGACCCAGTACTTC.

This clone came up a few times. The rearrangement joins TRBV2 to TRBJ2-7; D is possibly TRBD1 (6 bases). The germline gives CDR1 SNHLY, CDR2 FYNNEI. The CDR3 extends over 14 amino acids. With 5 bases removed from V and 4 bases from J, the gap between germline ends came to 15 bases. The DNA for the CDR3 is TGTGCCAGCAGTTATACCGGGACACAGTACGAGCAGTACTTC. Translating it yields CASSYTGTQYEQYF.

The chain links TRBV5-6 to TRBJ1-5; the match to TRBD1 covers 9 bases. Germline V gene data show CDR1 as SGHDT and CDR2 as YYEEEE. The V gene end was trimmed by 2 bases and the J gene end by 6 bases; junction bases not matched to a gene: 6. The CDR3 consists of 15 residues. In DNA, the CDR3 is TGTGCCAGCAGCTTACAGGGGGCGGATGTTCAGCCCCAGCATTTT. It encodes CASSLQGADVQPQHF.

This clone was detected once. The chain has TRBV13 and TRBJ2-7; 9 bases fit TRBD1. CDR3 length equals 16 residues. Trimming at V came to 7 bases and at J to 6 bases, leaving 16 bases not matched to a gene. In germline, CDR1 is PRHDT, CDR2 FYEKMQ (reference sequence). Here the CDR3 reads CASNLRGTGFYGEQYF. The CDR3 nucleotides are TGTGCCAGCAATTTGAGGGGGACAGGGTTTTATGGCGAGCAGTACTTC.

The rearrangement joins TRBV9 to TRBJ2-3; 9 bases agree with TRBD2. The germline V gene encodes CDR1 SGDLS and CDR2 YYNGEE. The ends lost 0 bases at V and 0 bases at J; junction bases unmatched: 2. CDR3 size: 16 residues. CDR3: CASSVGLADSTDTQYF. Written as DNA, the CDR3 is TGTGCCAGCAGCGTAGGACTAGCGGATAGCACAGATACGCAGTATTTT.

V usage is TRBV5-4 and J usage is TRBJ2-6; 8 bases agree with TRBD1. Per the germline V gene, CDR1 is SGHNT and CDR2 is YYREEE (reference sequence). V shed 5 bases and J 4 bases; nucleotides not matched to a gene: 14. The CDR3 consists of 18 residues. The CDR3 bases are TGTGCCAGCAGGACCGTGGGACAGGAGGGTTTAGGGGCCAACGTCCTGACTTTC. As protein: CASRTVGQEGLGANVLTF.

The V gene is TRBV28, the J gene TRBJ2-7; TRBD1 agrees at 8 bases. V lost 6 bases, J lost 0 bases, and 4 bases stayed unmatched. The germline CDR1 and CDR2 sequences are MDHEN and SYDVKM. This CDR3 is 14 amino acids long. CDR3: CASSTGTGSYEQYF. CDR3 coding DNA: TGTGCCAGCAGCACCGGGACAGGCTCCTACGAGCAGTACTTC.

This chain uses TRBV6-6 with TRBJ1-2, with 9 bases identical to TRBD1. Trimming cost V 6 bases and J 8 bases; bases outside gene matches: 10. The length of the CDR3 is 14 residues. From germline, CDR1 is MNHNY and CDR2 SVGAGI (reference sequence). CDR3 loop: CASSSGQGNRGYTF. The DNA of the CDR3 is TGTGCCAGCAGCTCGGGACAGGGTAATAGAGGCTACACCTTC.

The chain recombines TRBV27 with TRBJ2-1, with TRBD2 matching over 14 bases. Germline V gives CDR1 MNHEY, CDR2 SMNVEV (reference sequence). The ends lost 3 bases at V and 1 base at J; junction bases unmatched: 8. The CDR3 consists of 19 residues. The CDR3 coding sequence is TGTGCCAGCAGTTTCATCCAGGGGACTAGCGGGAGATCCTACAATGAGCAGTTCTTC. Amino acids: CASSFIQGTSGRSYNEQFF.

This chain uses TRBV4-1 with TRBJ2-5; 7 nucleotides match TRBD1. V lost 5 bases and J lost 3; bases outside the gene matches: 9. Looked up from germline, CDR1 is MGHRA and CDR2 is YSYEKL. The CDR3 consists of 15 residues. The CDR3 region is CASSTPRTGEETQYF. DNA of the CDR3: TGCGCCAGCAGCACACCACGAACAGGGGAAGAGACCCAGTACTTC.

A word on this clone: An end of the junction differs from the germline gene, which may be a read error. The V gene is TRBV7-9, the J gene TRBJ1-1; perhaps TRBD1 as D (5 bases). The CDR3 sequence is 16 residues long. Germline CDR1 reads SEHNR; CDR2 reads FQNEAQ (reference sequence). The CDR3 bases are TGTTCCAGCAGCTTATCTACAGGCCTCTTGGTCACTGAAGCTTTCTTT. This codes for CSSSLSTGLLVTEAFF.

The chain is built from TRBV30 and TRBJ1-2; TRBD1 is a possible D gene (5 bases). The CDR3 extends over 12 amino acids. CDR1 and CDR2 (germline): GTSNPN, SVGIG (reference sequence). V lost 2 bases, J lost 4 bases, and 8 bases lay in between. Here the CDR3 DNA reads TGTGCCTGGAGTCAGGGACTCTATGGCTACACCTTC. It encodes CAWSQGLYGYTF.

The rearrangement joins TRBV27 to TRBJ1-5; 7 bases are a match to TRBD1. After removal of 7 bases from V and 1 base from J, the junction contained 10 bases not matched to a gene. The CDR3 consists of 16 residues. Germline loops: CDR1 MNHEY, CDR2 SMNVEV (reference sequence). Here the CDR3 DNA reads TGTGCCAGCAAACTAACGGGACAGCGGAGCAATCAGCCCCAGCATTTT. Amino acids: CASKLTGQRSNQPQHF.